The 28 T cell receptor beta chains presented below share a single source sample, sequenced in a study of T cell responses to AZD1222 COVID-19 vaccine. Libraries were prepared by immunoSEQ multiplex PCR; TCRdb keeps only in-frame clonotypes and omits some of them. The data show 130,000 to 150,000 clones, around 90% seen once. The sample consisted of peripheral blood, taken on day 0 of AZD1222 vaccination. The receptors come from an adult in good health.

The chain uses TRBV5-4 and TRBJ2-1; 14 nucleotides match TRBD2. V dropped 4 bases and J dropped 7; count of bases not matched to a gene: 10. Germline lookup yields CDR1 SGHNT and CDR2 YYREEE (reference sequence). The CDR3 is 17 amino acids. Here the CDR3 DNA reads TGTGCCAGCAGCCTAGGGGGGACTAGCGGGAGCGAAAATGAGCAGTTCTTC. It is translated as CASSLGGTSGSENEQFF.

In this sample, this clone turned up once. The V gene is TRBV6-2 or TRBV6-3, the J gene TRBJ1-5; 9 bases align to TRBD1. J was trimmed by 3 bases and V by 6 bases; bases with no gene match: 9. This CDR3 region has 16 residues. Germline lookup yields CDR1 MNHEY and CDR2 SVGEGT. CDR3 coding DNA: TGTGCCAGCAGCAACAGGGGGCTGGGTGTCAATCAGCCCCAGCATTTT. This codes for CASSNRGLGVNQPQHF.

The chain carries TRBV10-3 and TRBJ2-7, with 7 bases aligning to TRBD1. CDR1 and CDR2 (germline): ENHRY, SYGVKD. V trimming: 10 bases; J trimming: 1 base; junction bases outside the gene matches: 13. The CDR3 sequence is 15 residues long. CDR3 in amino acids: CATQGRDRLSYEQYF. Here the CDR3 DNA reads TGTGCCACCCAAGGCCGGGACAGACTATCCTACGAGCAGTACTTC.

This clone has a handful of counts. This rearrangement joins TRBV28 to TRBJ1-3; D is ambiguous. This CDR3 has 15 residues. The germline V gene encodes CDR1 MDHEN and CDR2 SYDVKM. The ends were cut back, 2 bases at V and 0 bases at J, with 8 bases in the middle. This CDR3 is CASSLTPGSGNTIYF. In DNA, the CDR3 is TGTGCCAGCAGTTTAACTCCGGGCTCTGGAAACACCATATATTTT.

V is TRBV25-1 and J is TRBJ2-3; D is undetermined. Trimming removed 2 bases from V and 0 bases from J, with 3 bases in between. The CDR3 spans 13 residues. CDR1 and CDR2 from the germline V gene are MGHDK and SYGVNS. CDR3 loop: CASSEPSTDTQYF. DNA of the CDR3: TGTGCCAGCAGTGAACCTAGCACAGATACGCAGTATTTT.

The CDR3 DNA is TGTGCCAGCAGCTCGTCAGGGTGGTCTAGCACAGATACGCAGTATTTT. It yields the protein CASSSSGWSSTDTQYF. This chain uses TRBV13 with TRBJ2-3; D is perhaps TRBD1 (5 bases). CDR3 length: 16 amino acids. V was trimmed by 4 bases and J by 0 bases, leaving 14 bases between them. The germline gives CDR1 PRHDT, CDR2 FYEKMQ (reference sequence).

The chain recombines TRBV19 with TRBJ1-1, with D perhaps TRBD1 (5 bases). This CDR3 is built from 14 residues. V lost 5 bases and J lost 0, with 10 bases in between. In germline, CDR1 is LNHDA, CDR2 SQIVND (reference sequence). CDR3 loop: CASSFRGLNTEAFF. The CDR3 region has the DNA TGTGCCAGTAGTTTTAGGGGATTGAACACTGAAGCTTTCTTT.

The J gene is TRBJ1-1, the V gene TRBV5-1, with 9 bases that match TRBD1. The CDR3 runs 16 residues. V shed 0 bases and J 1 base; nucleotides not matched to a gene: 4. CDR1 is SGHRS, CDR2 YFSETQ, per germline. The CDR3 DNA sequence: TGCGCCAGCAGCTTGGTAGGACAGGGGAGGAACACTGAAGCTTTCTTT. Its translation is CASSLVGQGRNTEAFF.

V gene TRBV12-3 or TRBV12-4 combines with J gene TRBJ1-5; possibly TRBD1 for D (6 bases). The V and J ends lost 6 bases and 4 bases respectively, with 10 bases between them. The CDR3 is 13 residues long. The CDR3 is CASSKDRNQPQHF. CDR3 sequence (DNA): TGTGCCAGCAGCAAGGACAGAAATCAGCCCCAGCATTTT.

This clone has a single count. The CDR3 DNA follows: TGCAGCGTTGAAGGGTGGGTGGGGACCCCGACGGCAGATACGCAGTATTTT. Encoded protein: CSVEGWVGTPTADTQYF. This sequence joins TRBV29-1 and TRBJ2-3; either TRBD1 or TRBD2 may supply D (5 bases each). With 1 base removed from V and 4 bases from J, the gap between germline ends came to 21 bases. The germline gives CDR1 SQVTM, CDR2 ANQGSEA. The CDR3 has 17 residues.

The V gene is TRBV14, the J gene TRBJ2-1, with 8 bases aligning to TRBD2. This CDR3 spans 16 amino acids. Germline values: CDR1 SGHDN, CDR2 FVKESK. J lost 5 bases, V lost 1 base, and 7 bases had no gene match. Here the CDR3 DNA reads TGTGCCAGCAGCCAAGTCTTCACTAGCGGAAACAATGAGCAGTTCTTC. The encoded protein is CASSQVFTSGNNEQFF.

There are a few counts of this clone. The chain couples TRBV14 to TRBJ2-7, with D uncertain. CDR1 is SGHDN and CDR2 is FVKESK in the germline V gene. The V gene lost 0 bases and the J gene lost 1 base, with 7 bases spanning the gap. This CDR3 is 14 amino acids long. CDR3 nucleotide sequence: TGTGCCAGCAGCCAAGATTCCGGATCCTACGAGCAGTACTTC. It encodes CASSQDSGSYEQYF.

The chain couples TRBV7-3 to TRBJ2-1; 12 positions match TRBD1. J gave up 2 bases and V 5 bases, and 4 bases lay outside the gene matches. Germline CDR1 and CDR2: SGHTA and FQGTGA. The CDR3 is 16 residues long. CDR3 region: CASSLGQGAAYNEQFF. Here the CDR3 DNA reads TGTGCCAGCAGCCTGGGACAGGGGGCGGCCTACAATGAGCAGTTCTTC. Full variable domain (rest looked up from reference TRBV7-3 and TRBJ2-1): GAGVSQTPSNKVTEKGKYVELRCDPISGHTALYWYRQSLGQGPEFLIYFQGTGAADDSGLPNDRFFAVRPEGSVSTLKIQRTERGDSAVYLCASSLGQGAAYNEQFFGPGTRLTVL.

This chain joins TRBV9 and TRBJ2-1; the match to TRBD2 covers 8 bases. The V gene's germline CDR1 is SGDLS and CDR2 YYNGEE. J lost 2 bases, V lost 4 bases, and 8 bases had no gene match. CDR3 size: 16 residues. In DNA, the CDR3 is TGTGCCAGCAGCCGATTACCGGGACTAGCCTACAATGAGCAGTTCTTC. It specifies CASSRLPGLAYNEQFF.

The chain has TRBV5-8 and TRBJ2-1; D possibly corresponds to TRBD1 (5 bases). CDR1 SGHTS and CDR2 YDEGEE come from the germline V gene. V lost 5 bases and J lost 8, with 8 bases in between. The CDR3 runs 11 residues. For the CDR3, the DNA is TGTGCCAGCAGTCCAGGGTATGAGCAGTTCTTC. The encoded protein is CASSPGYEQFF.

The DNA for the CDR3 is TGTGCCAGTAGCCATCCCCGGGAGGGTCCCAACACTGAAGCTTTCTTT. Its protein is CASSHPREGPNTEAFF. The chain has TRBV19 and TRBJ1-1, with D hard to call. The CDR3 contains 16 residues. Germline lookup yields CDR1 LNHDA and CDR2 SQIVND (reference sequence). V was pared by 6 bases and J by 2 bases, with 19 bases between.

This clone occurred once. V and J are TRBV7-9 and TRBJ2-1; D remains unclear. CDR3 size: 15 residues. Deletions cut 1 base from V and 1 base from J, with 8 bases between. CDR1 is SEHNR and CDR2 is FQNEAQ in the germline V gene (reference sequence). CDR3 coding DNA: TGTGCCAGCAGCTTAGTCGGGCGATCCTACAATGAGCAGTTCTTC. Translating gives CASSLVGRSYNEQFF.

This chain connects TRBV4-3 to TRBJ2-7; 12 bases fit TRBD2. V shed 5 bases and J 2 bases; nucleotides not matched to a gene: 4. The germline V gene encodes CDR1 LGHNA and CDR2 YSLEER. The CDR3 loop spans 15 amino acids. The CDR3 DNA is TGCGCCAGCAGCATCAGACTAGCGGGAGCCTACGAGCAGTACTTC. Its protein is CASSIRLAGAYEQYF.

The chain recombines TRBV19 with TRBJ2-2; D perhaps matches TRBD1 (5 bases). The V and J ends lost 8 bases and 4 bases respectively, with 8 bases between them. Germline values: CDR1 LNHDA, CDR2 SQIVND (reference sequence). This CDR3 is built from 12 residues. CDR3 DNA sequence: TGTGCCAGTTCTACAGGCACCGGGGAGCTGTTTTTT. The encoded protein is CASSTGTGELFF.

This clone was seen a handful of times. The rearrangement links TRBV9 to TRBJ1-2, with D perhaps matching TRBD1 (5 bases). The CDR3 sequence is 14 residues long. V lost 0 bases, J lost 4 bases, and 10 bases lay in between. Germline V gene data show CDR1 as SGDLS and CDR2 as YYNGEE. The DNA of the CDR3 is TGTGCCAGCAGCGTAGCGGGGGATAGCTATGGCTACACCTTC. Amino acids: CASSVAGDSYGYTF.

The V and J genes are TRBV6-1 and TRBJ1-5; no reliable D call. V dropped 4 bases and J dropped 3 bases, with 16 bases sitting between them. The CDR3 runs 16 residues. Germline lookup yields CDR1 MNHNS and CDR2 SASEGT. CDR3 coding DNA: TGTGCCAGCAGTGCCCTAGGGCGCGGGTTCAATCAGCCCCAGCATTTT. This translates into CASSALGRGFNQPQHF.

The V and J genes are TRBV6-1 and TRBJ2-2; D not certain. Trimming stripped 2 bases from V and 5 bases from J, with 15 bases between. The CDR3 extends over 16 amino acids. Germline CDR1 is MNHNS and CDR2 is SASEGT. In DNA, the CDR3 is TGTGCCAGCAGTGAAAAGACGGGCGTGAGGACCGGGGAGCTGTTTTTT. Translated, it gives CASSEKTGVRTGELFF.

Here the CDR3 DNA reads TGTGCCAGCAGCTCGCGGGGTAGCGGGAGGGTAAGGCGCGAGCAGTACTTC. Its translation: CASSSRGSGRVRREQYF. This chain uses TRBV5-6 with TRBJ2-7, with 11 bases identical to TRBD2. Germline loops: CDR1 SGHDT, CDR2 YYEEEE. After removal of 3 bases from V and 6 bases from J, the junction contained 14 bases not matched to a gene. The CDR3 spans 17 residues.

The V and J genes are TRBV5-1 and TRBJ2-1, with 8 nucleotides matching TRBD1. V was pared by 0 bases and J by 6 bases, with 5 bases of the junction left unmatched. Germline loops: CDR1 SGHRS, CDR2 YFSETQ. CDR3 length equals 15 residues. CDR3 sequence reads: CASSLETGVINEQFF. As DNA, the CDR3 is TGCGCCAGCAGCTTGGAGACAGGGGTTATCAATGAGCAGTTCTTC.

This chain links TRBV28 with TRBJ1-2, with 9 bases identical to TRBD1. From germline, CDR1 is MDHEN and CDR2 SYDVKM. V lost 3 bases to trimming and J lost 8 bases; unmatched junction nucleotides: 10. CDR3 length: 15 amino acids. The CDR3 reads CASSLSTGGARGYTF. The CDR3 DNA sequence: TGTGCCAGCAGTTTGAGTACAGGGGGCGCGAGGGGCTACACCTTC.

The CDR3 sequence is CASSSPATRTDTQYF. The CDR3 DNA follows: TGTGCCAGCAGCTCCCCGGCTACCCGCACAGATACGCAGTATTTT. The chain carries TRBV11-2 and TRBJ2-3; D uncertain. Germline CDR1 reads SGHAT; CDR2 reads FQNNGV. Trimming pared 4 bases from V and 1 base from J, leaving 12 bases between. The CDR3 is 15 residues long.

The rearrangement joins TRBV9 to TRBJ2-2; 7 positions match TRBD1. V was pared by 4 bases and J by 0 bases, with 6 bases of the junction left unmatched. This CDR3 has 16 residues. The V gene's germline CDR1 is SGDLS and CDR2 YYNGEE. CDR3 loop: CASSPTGDPNTGELFF. The CDR3 DNA is TGTGCCAGCAGCCCAACAGGGGATCCGAACACCGGGGAGCTGTTTTTT. Drawing the rest from reference TRBV9 and TRBJ2-2, the complete variable domain is DSGVTQTPKHLITATGQRVTLRCSPRSGDLSVYWYQQSLDQGLQFLIQYYNGEERAKGNILERFSAQQFPDLHSELNLSSLELGDSALYFCASSPTGDPNTGELFFGEGSRLTVL.

The CDR3 DNA is TGCAGCTTCACCCGGACGGTAACCAATGGCTACACCTTC. This sequence encodes CSFTRTVTNGYTF. V is TRBV29-1 and J is TRBJ1-2, with no clear D. Trimming took off 8 bases at V and 6 bases at J, with 19 bases between the two ends. Germline V lookup: CDR1 SQVTM, CDR2 ANQGSEA. This CDR3 is built from 13 residues.